This T cell receptor beta chain was captured by sequencing in a study of blood T cell repertoires in COVID-19. Overall study: The United States, Italy and Spain provided the acute and convalescent COVID-19 samples.

The protocol was immunoSEQ multiplex PCR, while the TCRdb copy is restricted to in-frame clones and leaves out a portion. This sample has 200,000 to 250,000 clones, with 65% to 90% found just once. The length of the CDR3 is 16 residues. Germline loops: CDR1 SGHTS, CDR2 YDEGEE. V dropped 0 bases and J dropped 3 bases, with 16 bases sitting between them. The V gene is TRBV5-8, the J gene TRBJ2-7; D uncertain. Sequencing was performed on peripheral blood. The clonotype originates from a middle-aged man with acute or convalescent COVID-19. CDR3 nucleotides: TGTGCCAGCAGCTTGGCCACAAAATCGCAAAGCTACGAGCAGTACTTC. This encodes CASSLATKSQSYEQYF.